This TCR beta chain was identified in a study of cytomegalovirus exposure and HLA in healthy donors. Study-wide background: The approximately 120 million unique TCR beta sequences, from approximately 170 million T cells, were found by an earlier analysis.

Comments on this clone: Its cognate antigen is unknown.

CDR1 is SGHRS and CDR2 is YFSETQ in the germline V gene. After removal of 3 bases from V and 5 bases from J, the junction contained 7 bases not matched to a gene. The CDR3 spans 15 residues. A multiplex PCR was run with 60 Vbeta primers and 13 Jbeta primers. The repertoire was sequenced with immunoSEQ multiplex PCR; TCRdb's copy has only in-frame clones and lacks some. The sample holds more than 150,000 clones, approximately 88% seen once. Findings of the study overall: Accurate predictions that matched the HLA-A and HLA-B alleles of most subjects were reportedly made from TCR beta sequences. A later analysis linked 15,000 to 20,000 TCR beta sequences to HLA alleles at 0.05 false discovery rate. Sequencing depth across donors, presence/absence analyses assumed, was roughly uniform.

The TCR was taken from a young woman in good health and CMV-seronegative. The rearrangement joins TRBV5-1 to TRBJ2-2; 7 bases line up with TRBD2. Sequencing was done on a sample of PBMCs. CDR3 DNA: TGCGCCAGCAGCTCCCGGGGGAGGGATACCGGGGAGCTGTTTTTT. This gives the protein CASSSRGRDTGELFF.